This T cell receptor beta chain appears in the sequencing data of a study of blood T cell repertoires in COVID-19. Germline V CDR1 and CDR2: LGHDT, YNNKEL (reference sequence). Between the trimmed V and J ends, which lost 3 bases and 0 bases, there was a span of 8 bases. The CDR3 length is 14 residues. Here immunoSEQ multiplex PCR was the method, and the copy in TCRdb shows in-frame clones only, minus some. The sample shows approximately 390,000 clones, around nine tenths of them seen only once. This clone occurred once. The sequence was collected from a woman aged 45-65 years who had recovered from COVID-19. This chain uses TRBV3-1 (or the pseudogene TRBV3-2) with TRBJ2-5; D is uncertain. What was sequenced was PBMCs or T cells enriched from blood (not recorded which). CDR3: CASSQIGYQETQYF. The CDR3 DNA follows: TGTGCCAGCAGCCAGATTGGCTACCAAGAGACCCAGTACTTC.